These 23 T cell receptor beta chains were all obtained from the same sample, sequenced in a study of blood T cell repertoires in COVID-19. The assay was immunoSEQ multiplex PCR, and TCRdb's table has in-frame clones only and misses some. The sample includes about 120,000 clones, about 70% of them seen just once. Input material: peripheral blood. These receptors all come from a man aged 60 to 75 with acute or convalescent COVID-19.

A single count supports this clone. This chain joins TRBV5-1 and TRBJ2-1, with TRBD2 matching over 10 bases. CDR3 size: 16 residues. The trim removed 5 bases at V and 7 bases at J, leaving 12 bases unmatched. Germline assignment: CDR1 SGHRS and CDR2 YFSETQ. The CDR3 region has the DNA TGCGCCAGCAGAATCTCCTTAGCGGGGGGATGGAATGAGCAGTTCTTC. This sequence encodes CASRISLAGGWNEQFF.

The chain combines TRBV6-1 with TRBJ1-6; D remains ambiguous. The germline V gene has CDR1 MNHNS and CDR2 SASEGT. This CDR3 is 17 amino acids long. Deletions cut 1 base from V and 7 bases from J, with 17 bases between. This CDR3 is CASSEVWAPWENSPLHF. CDR3 DNA: TGTGCCAGCAGTGAAGTTTGGGCCCCCTGGGAGAATTCACCCCTCCACTTT.

The gene calls are TRBV7-2 and TRBJ1-2, with 7 bases lining up with TRBD1. The CDR3 has 13 residues. CDR1 SGHTA and CDR2 FQGNSA come from the germline V gene. V trimming: 3 bases; J trimming: 8 bases; junction bases outside the gene matches: 6. In DNA form, the CDR3 reads TGTGCCAGCAGCTTGGCAACAGGGGACGGCTACACCTTC. Its protein product is CASSLATGDGYTF.

This clone was recorded a few times. The chain has TRBV11-2 and TRBJ1-2; weak D call: TRBD1 (5 bases). Germline CDR1 is SGHAT and CDR2 is FQNNGV. CDR3 length: 16 amino acids. The V gene lost 5 bases and the J gene lost 0 bases, with 16 bases spanning the gap. CDR3 sequence reads: CASSPRADNTNYGYTF. The CDR3 DNA sequence: TGTGCCAGCAGCCCTAGGGCGGACAATACTAACTATGGCTACACCTTC.

The V call is TRBV19, the J call TRBJ1-5, with TRBD1 matching 9 bases. The V gene's germline CDR1 is LNHDA and CDR2 SQIVND (reference sequence). The trim removed 11 bases at V and 0 bases at J, leaving 14 bases unmatched. This CDR3 has 17 residues. The CDR3 is CASTGGGGPYSNQPQHF. CDR3 DNA sequence: TGTGCCTCGACAGGGGGGGGTGGACCTTATAGCAATCAGCCCCAGCATTTT.

The V gene is TRBV11-3, the J gene TRBJ1-6; 7 positions agree with TRBD1. The CDR3 is 14 amino acids. J lost 9 bases, V lost 5 bases, and 7 bases had no gene match. The germline CDR1 and CDR2 sequences are SGHNT and YENEEA. The CDR3 here is CASSPGQAGSPLHF. For the CDR3, the DNA is TGTGCCAGCAGCCCTGGACAGGCTGGTTCACCCCTCCACTTT. The full variable domain, rest sourced from reference TRBV11-3 and TRBJ1-6, is EAGVVQSPRYKIIEKKQPVAFWCNPISGHNTLYWYLQNLGQGPELLIRYENEEAVDDSQLPKDRFSAERLKGVDSTLKIQPAELGDSAVYLCASSPGQAGSPLHFGNGTRLTVT.

The chain has TRBV6-1 and TRBJ2-1; unclear D gene. The germline V gene encodes CDR1 MNHNS and CDR2 SASEGT. Trimming removed 2 bases at V and 6 bases at J, with 14 bases between. CDR3 size: 15 residues. This chain's CDR3 is CASSETKLGSNEQFF. DNA of the CDR3: TGTGCCAGCAGTGAAACCAAATTGGGCAGCAATGAGCAGTTCTTC.

The V and J genes are TRBV6-6 and TRBJ1-5; maybe TRBD1 (5 bases). The V and J ends lost 2 bases and 11 bases respectively, with 13 bases between them. CDR1 is MNHNY, CDR2 SVGAGI, per germline (reference sequence). This CDR3 is built from 13 residues. The CDR3, as DNA: TGTGCCAGCAGTTACGAAACAGGTCGCGCCCAGCATTTT. This translates into CASSYETGRAQHF.

The genes are TRBV6-5 and TRBJ2-1; possible D gene TRBD1, 6 bases. Per germline, CDR1 MNHEY and CDR2 SVGAGI. With 0 bases removed from V and 10 bases from J, the gap between germline ends came to 16 bases. The CDR3 totals 15 residues. The DNA for the CDR3 is TGTGCCAGCAGTTACTCCGCAGGGGAAAGGGGGGAGCAGTTCTTC. Translating gives CASSYSAGERGEQFF.

The chain has TRBV19 and TRBJ2-3; D is uncertain. Between the trimmed V and J ends, which lost 6 bases and 0 bases, there was a span of 22 bases. The germline V gene encodes CDR1 LNHDA and CDR2 SQIVND (reference sequence). This CDR3 is built from 18 residues. The CDR3 reads CASSIPAGFQRSTDTQYF. The CDR3 DNA reads as TGTGCCAGTAGCATTCCAGCCGGGTTCCAGCGCAGCACAGATACGCAGTATTTT.

The rearrangement links TRBV7-6 to TRBJ1-4, with 9 bases matching TRBD1. The CDR3 contains 15 residues. Germline CDR1 SGHVS, CDR2 FNYEAQ. V shed 1 base, J shed 3 bases, and the junction held 0 bases outside the gene matches. CDR3 in amino acids: CASSLGTGANEKLFF. For the CDR3, the DNA is TGTGCCAGCAGCTTAGGGACAGGGGCTAATGAAAAACTGTTTTTT.

The genes are TRBV30 and TRBJ2-5; possible D gene TRBD2, 5 bases. The germline CDR1 and CDR2 sequences are GTSNPN and SVGIG (reference sequence). Trimming shortened V by 5 bases and J by 7 bases, and 17 bases separated the two germline ends. The length of the CDR3 is 13 residues. CDR3: CAWARTAYGTQYF. The CDR3 nucleotides are TGTGCCTGGGCCCGGACTGCGTACGGGACCCAGTACTTC.

This chain links TRBV2 with TRBJ1-5, with a possible D match to TRBD1 (6 bases). V lost 6 bases, J lost 1 base, and 16 bases lay in between. Germline-derived CDR1 and CDR2 are SNHLY and FYNNEI. The CDR3 length is 16 residues. CDR3 coding DNA: TGTGCCAGCAGGGCTACAGGGCAAGGCAGCAATCAGCCCCAGCATTTT. Translating it yields CASRATGQGSNQPQHF.

The chain combines TRBV6-6 with TRBJ2-3, with TRBD2 matching 11 bases. Germline V gene lookup returns CDR1 MNHNY and CDR2 SVGAGI (reference sequence). This CDR3 is built from 16 residues. Trimming removed 6 bases from V and 6 bases from J; junction bases left unmatched: 11. CDR3 amino acids: CASSPGGGLAVDTQYF. The DNA for the CDR3 is TGTGCCAGCAGCCCGGGGGGGGGACTAGCGGTTGATACGCAGTATTTT.

V gene TRBV2 combines with J gene TRBJ1-1; 9 nucleotides align to TRBD1. Trimming removed 2 bases from V and 10 bases from J; junction bases left unmatched: 8. The CDR3 consists of 14 residues. Germline values: CDR1 SNHLY, CDR2 FYNNEI. The CDR3 spells CASSETGTGSGAFF. The DNA of the CDR3 is TGTGCCAGCAGTGAAACCGGGACAGGGAGTGGAGCTTTCTTT.

V and J are TRBV6-5 and TRBJ2-6; a possible D gene is TRBD1 (5 bases). Per the germline V gene, CDR1 is MNHEY and CDR2 is SVGAGI. The CDR3 has 15 amino acids. V lost 7 bases and J lost 2, with 12 bases in between. CDR3 in amino acids: CASTAGPTGANVLTF. Here the CDR3 DNA reads TGTGCCAGCACGGCAGGGCCCACTGGGGCCAACGTCCTGACTTTC.

J is TRBJ2-1 and V is TRBV10-3; 7 bases fit TRBD2. V gave up 11 bases and J gave up 9 bases; unmatched junction bases: 19. The germline gives CDR1 ENHRY, CDR2 SYGVKD. The CDR3 consists of 15 residues. Here the CDR3 DNA reads TGTGCCTCCTCCGGGGAGGGCGGGATCGCCGGTGAGCAGTTCTTC. Translated, it gives CASSGEGGIAGEQFF.

V and J are TRBV9 and TRBJ2-7, with D possibly matching TRBD1 (6 bases). Germline CDR1 is SGDLS and CDR2 is YYNGEE. The CDR3 has 14 amino acids. The V end lost 0 bases, the J end lost 4 bases, and 11 bases lay between the germline ends. CDR3 in DNA: TGTGCCAGCAGCGTAGCCCCAGGGGCGTACGAGCAGTACTTC. Its protein product is CASSVAPGAYEQYF.

The chain uses TRBV11-3 and TRBJ2-7; a weak D match, TRBD1 (6 bases). V lost 3 bases and J 3 bases, leaving 30 bases between the germline ends. The V gene's germline CDR1 is SGHNT and CDR2 YENEEA. The CDR3 sequence is 20 residues long. The CDR3 spells CASSFSLLGVPFGTSYEQYF. DNA for the CDR3: TGTGCCAGCAGCTTTTCACTTCTGGGGGTTCCCTTCGGGACAAGCTACGAGCAGTACTTC.

This chain joins TRBV7-2 and TRBJ1-2, with TRBD1 matching 9 bases. The V gene end was trimmed by 5 bases and the J gene end by 5 bases; junction bases not matched to a gene: 6. The CDR3 extends over 14 amino acids. CDR1 and CDR2 from the germline V gene are SGHTA and FQGNSA. The CDR3 nucleotides read TGTGCCAGCAGCAACAGGGGGCTTGGGTATGGCTACACCTTC. It codes for CASSNRGLGYGYTF.

This sequence joins TRBV7-5 and TRBJ2-3; TRBD1, the D gene given by the table, was not confirmed from the DNA. TRBV7-5 is a listed pseudogene. This CDR3 has 15 residues. The CDR3 here is CARSRGQGRADTQYF. In nucleotides, the CDR3 is TGTGCCAGAAGCCGGGGACAGGGGAGGGCAGATACGCAGTATTTT.

This chain uses TRBV10-2 with TRBJ1-5; the D is unclear. The CDR3 loop spans 14 amino acids. Trimming cost V 2 bases and J 2 bases, with 7 bases left between them. Germline-derived CDR1 and CDR2 are WSHSY and SAAADI. As DNA, the CDR3 is TGCGCCAGCAGTGAGGAGAGGGGCAATCAGCCCCAGCATTTT. It codes for CASSEERGNQPQHF.

The gene calls are TRBV29-1 and TRBJ2-1; D unresolved. V gave up 7 bases and J gave up 3 bases, with 10 bases separating them. This CDR3 contains 12 residues. Germline lookup yields CDR1 SQVTM and CDR2 ANQGSEA. CDR3 in amino acids: CSARLNYNEQFF. The CDR3 nucleotides read TGCAGCGCTCGACTCAACTACAATGAGCAGTTCTTC.